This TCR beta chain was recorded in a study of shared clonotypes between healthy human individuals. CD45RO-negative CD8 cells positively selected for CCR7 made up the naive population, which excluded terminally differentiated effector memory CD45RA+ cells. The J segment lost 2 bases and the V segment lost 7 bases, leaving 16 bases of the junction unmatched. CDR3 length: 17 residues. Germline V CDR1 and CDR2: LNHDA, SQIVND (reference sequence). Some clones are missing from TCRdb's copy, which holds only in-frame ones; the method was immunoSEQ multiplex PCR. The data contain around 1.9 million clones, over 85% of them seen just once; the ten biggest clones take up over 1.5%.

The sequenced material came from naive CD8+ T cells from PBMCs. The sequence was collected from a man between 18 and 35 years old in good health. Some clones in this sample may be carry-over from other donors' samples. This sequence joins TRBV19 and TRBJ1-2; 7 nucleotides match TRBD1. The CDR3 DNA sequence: TGTGCCAGTACCCATATATCCAGACAGGGTACGAACTATGGCTACACCTTC. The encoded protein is CASTHISRQGTNYGYTF.